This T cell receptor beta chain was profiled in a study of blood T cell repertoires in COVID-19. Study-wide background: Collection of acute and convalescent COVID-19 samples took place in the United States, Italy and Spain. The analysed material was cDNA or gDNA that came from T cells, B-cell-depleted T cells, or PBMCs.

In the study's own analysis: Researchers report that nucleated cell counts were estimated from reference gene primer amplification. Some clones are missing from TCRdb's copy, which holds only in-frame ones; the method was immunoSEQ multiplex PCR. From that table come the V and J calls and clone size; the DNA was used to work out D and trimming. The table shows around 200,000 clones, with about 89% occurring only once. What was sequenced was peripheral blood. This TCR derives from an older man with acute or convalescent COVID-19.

Here the CDR3 DNA reads TGTGCCAGCAGTCCGGACAGGGGTCCCTCCCGGCCCCAGCATTTT. This encodes CASSPDRGPSRPQHF. The chain joins TRBV6-5 to TRBJ1-5; 9 bases match TRBD1. The V segment lost 5 bases and the J segment 9 bases; nucleotides outside the gene matches: 11. This CDR3 is built from 15 residues. In germline, CDR1 is MNHEY, CDR2 SVGAGI.